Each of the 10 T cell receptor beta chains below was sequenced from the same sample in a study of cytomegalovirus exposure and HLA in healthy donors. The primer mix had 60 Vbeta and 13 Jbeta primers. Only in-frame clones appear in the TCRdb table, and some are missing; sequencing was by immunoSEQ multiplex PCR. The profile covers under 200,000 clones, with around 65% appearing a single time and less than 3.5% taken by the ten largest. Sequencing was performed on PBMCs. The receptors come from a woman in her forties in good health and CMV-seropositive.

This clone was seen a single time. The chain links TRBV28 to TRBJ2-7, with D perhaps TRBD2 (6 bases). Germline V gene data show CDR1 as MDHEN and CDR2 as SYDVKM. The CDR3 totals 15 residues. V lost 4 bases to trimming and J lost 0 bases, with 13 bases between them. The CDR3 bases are TGTGCCAGCAGTTCCCCACAGGAGGGCTCCTACGAGCAGTACTTC. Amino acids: CASSSPQEGSYEQYF.

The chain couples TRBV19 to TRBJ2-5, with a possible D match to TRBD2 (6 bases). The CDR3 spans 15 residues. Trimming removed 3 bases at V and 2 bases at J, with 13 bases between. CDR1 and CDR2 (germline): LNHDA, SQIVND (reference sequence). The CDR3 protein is CASSITGGEQETQYF. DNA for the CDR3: TGTGCCAGTAGTATTACAGGAGGGGAACAAGAGACCCAGTACTTC.

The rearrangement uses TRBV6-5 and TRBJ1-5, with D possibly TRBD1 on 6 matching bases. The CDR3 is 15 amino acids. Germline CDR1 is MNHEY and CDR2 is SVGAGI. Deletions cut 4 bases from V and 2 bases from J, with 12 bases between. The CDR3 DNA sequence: TGTGCCAGCAGTTCGCCCAGGGGCGGCAATCAGCCCCAGCATTTT. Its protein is CASSSPRGGNQPQHF.

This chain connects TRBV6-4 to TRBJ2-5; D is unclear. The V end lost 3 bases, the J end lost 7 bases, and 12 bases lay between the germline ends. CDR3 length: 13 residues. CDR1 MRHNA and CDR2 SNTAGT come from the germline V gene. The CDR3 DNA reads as TGTGCCAGCAGTGATTCCCCCGGTGGGACCCAGTACTTC. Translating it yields CASSDSPGGTQYF.

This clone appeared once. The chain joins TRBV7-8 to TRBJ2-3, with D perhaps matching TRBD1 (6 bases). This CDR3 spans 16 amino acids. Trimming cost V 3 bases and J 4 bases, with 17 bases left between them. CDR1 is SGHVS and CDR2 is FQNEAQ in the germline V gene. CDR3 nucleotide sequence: TGTGCCAGCAGCTTTCAGACAGGAGCAGTGGCAGATACGCAGTATTTT. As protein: CASSFQTGAVADTQYF.

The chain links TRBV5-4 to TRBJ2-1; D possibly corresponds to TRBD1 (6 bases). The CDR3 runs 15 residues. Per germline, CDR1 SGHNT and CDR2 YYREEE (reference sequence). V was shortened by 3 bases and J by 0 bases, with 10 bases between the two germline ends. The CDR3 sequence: CASSSGQSSYNEQFF. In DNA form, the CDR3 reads TGTGCCAGCAGCTCTGGACAGAGCTCCTACAATGAGCAGTTCTTC.

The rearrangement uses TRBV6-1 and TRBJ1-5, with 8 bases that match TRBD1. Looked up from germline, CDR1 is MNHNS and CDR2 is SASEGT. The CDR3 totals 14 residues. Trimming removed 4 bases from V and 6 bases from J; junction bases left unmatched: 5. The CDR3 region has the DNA TGTGCCAGCAGTGGACAGGGGTGGATTCAGCCCCAGCATTTT. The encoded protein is CASSGQGWIQPQHF.

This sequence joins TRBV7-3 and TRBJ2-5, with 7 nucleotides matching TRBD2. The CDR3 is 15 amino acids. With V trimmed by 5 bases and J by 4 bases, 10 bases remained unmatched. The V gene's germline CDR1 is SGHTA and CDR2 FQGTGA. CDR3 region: CASSPRLADIETQYF. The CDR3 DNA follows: TGTGCCAGCAGCCCAAGACTAGCAGACATAGAGACCCAGTACTTC.

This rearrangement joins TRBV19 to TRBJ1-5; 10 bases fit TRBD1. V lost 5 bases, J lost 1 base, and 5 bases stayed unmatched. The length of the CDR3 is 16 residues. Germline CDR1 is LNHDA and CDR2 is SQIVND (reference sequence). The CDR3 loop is CASSARDRGSNQPQHF. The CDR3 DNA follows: TGTGCCAGTAGTGCCCGGGACAGGGGCAGCAATCAGCCCCAGCATTTT.

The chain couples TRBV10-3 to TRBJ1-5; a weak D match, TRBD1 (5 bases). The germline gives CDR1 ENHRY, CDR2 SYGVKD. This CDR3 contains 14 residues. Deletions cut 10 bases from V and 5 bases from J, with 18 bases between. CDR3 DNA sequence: TGTGCCACATCGGCAGACAGCTCTTATCAGCCCCAGCATTTT. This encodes CATSADSSYQPQHF.